This T cell receptor (beta chain) was captured by sequencing in a study of regulatory T cells in long-lasting Graves disease. Findings and caveats of the study: Those with persistent disease had in common more public clonotypes (about 3,000) than new patients (approximately 990).

This clonotype has a handful of counts. Its target is unknown. The V and J ends lost 4 bases and 7 bases, in that order; junction bases with no gene match: 6. Germline CDR1 is SQVTM and CDR2 is ANQGSEA. The CDR3 is 12 amino acids. CDR3 regions were amplified by Arm-PCR using iRepertoire HTBI primers to build TCR beta libraries. Each CDR3 protein is one row after TCRdb ran MiXCR on the multiplex PCR reads. The sample carries fewer than 350,000 distinct CDR3 sequences, more than 15% recorded once. Time point indicated: newly diagnosed GD, antithyroid drugs for less than 3 months. Extracted PBMC RNA gave rise to the TCR library.

This receptor was identified in a female donor with Graves disease. J is TRBJ2-7 and V is TRBV29-1, with 8 bases fitting TRBD2. The source material was peripheral blood mononuclear cells (PBMCs), sampled at new diagnosis, from a patient treated with antithyroid drugs. The CDR3 DNA reads as TGCAGCGTTGGCTTGCGGGAGGTTGAGCAGTACTTC. This codes for CSVGLREVEQYF.